This TCR beta chain stems from a study of blood T cell repertoires in COVID-19. The table came from immunoSEQ multiplex PCR; TCRdb's copy has only in-frame clones and leaves some out. This sample has around 150,000 clones, with roughly 91% found just once. There are 12 residues in the CDR3. Germline CDR1 and CDR2: MNHNS and SASEGT. V was trimmed by 2 bases and J by 7 bases, leaving 8 bases between them. The source material was peripheral blood. The clonotype originates from a woman in her fifties or sixties with acute or convalescent COVID-19. The rearrangement links TRBV6-1 to TRBJ1-1; possible D gene TRBD1, 5 bases. The CDR3: CASSESRVEAFF. The CDR3 DNA follows: TGTGCCAGCAGTGAAAGCAGGGTTGAAGCTTTCTTT.